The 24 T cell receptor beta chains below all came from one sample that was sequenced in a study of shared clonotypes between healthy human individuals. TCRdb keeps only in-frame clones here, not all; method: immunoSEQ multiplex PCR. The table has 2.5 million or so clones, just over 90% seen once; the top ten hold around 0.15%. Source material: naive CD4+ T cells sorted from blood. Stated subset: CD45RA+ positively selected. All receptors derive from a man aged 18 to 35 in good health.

DNA for the CDR3: TGTGCCAGCAGCCCGTCCGGGGTGGGGTACAATGAGCAGTTCTTC. Its translation: CASSPSGVGYNEQFF. The J gene is TRBJ2-1, the V gene TRBV5-8; maybe TRBD2 (5 bases). The CDR3 sequence is 15 residues long. Germline V gene lookup returns CDR1 SGHTS and CDR2 YDEGEE. Trimming took off 4 bases at V and 4 bases at J, with 15 bases between the two ends. Full variable domain (remainder filled in from reference TRBV5-8 and TRBJ2-1): EAGVTQSPTHLIKTRGQQATLRCSPISGHTSVYWYQQALGLGLQFLLWYDEGEERNRGNFPPRFSGRQFPNYSSELNVNALELEDSALYLCASSPSGVGYNEQFFGPGTRLTVL.

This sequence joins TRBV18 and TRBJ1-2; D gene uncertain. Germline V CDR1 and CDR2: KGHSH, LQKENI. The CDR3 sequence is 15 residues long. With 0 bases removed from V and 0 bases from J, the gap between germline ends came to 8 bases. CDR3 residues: CASSPPVAANYGYTF. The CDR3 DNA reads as TGTGCCAGCTCACCACCTGTTGCCGCTAACTATGGCTACACCTTC.

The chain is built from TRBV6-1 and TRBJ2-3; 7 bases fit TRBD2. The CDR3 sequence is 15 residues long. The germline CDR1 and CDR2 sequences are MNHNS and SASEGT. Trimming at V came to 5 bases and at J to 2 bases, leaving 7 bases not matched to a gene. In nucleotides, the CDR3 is TGTGCCAGCAGTCTCGAAGCGGGAATCACAGATACGCAGTATTTT. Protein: CASSLEAGITDTQYF.

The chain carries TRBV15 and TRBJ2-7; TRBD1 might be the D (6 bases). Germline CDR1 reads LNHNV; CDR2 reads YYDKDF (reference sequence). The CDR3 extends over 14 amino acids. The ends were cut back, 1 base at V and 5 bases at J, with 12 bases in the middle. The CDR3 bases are TGTGCCACCAGCAGAGGGCAGGGGACACACGAGCAGTACTTC. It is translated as CATSRGQGTHEQYF.

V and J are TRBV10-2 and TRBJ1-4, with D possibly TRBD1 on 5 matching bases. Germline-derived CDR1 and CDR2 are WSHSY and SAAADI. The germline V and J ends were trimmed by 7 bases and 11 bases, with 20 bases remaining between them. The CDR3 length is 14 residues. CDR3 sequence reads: CASTPGTAGGKLFF. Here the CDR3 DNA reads TGCGCCAGCACCCCCGGGACGGCGGGTGGGAAACTGTTTTTT.

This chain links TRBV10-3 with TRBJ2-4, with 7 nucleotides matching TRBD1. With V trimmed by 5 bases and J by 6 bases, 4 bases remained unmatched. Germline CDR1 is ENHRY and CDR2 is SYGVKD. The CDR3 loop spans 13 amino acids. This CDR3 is CAISQGDRNIQYF. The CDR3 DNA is TGTGCCATCAGTCAGGGGGACAGAAACATTCAGTACTTC.

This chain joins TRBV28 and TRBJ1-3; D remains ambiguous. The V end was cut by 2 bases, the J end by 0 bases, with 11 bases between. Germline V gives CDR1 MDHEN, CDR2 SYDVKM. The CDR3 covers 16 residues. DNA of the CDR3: TGTGCCAGCAGTTTAAGCGCTAGCTTCTCTGGAAACACCATATATTTT. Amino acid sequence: CASSLSASFSGNTIYF.

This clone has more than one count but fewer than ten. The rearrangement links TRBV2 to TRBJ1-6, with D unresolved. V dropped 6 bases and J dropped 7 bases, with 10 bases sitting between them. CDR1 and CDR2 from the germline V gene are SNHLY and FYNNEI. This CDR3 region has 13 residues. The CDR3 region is CASRATPNSPLHF. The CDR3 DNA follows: TGTGCCAGCAGAGCTACCCCGAATTCACCCCTCCACTTT.

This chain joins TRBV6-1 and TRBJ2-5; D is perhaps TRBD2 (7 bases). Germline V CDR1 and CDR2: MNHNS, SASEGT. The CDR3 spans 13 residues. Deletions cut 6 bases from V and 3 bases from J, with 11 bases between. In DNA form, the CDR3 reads TGTGCCAGCAGGGGAGGGGGGGAAGAGACCCAGTACTTC. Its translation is CASRGGGEETQYF.

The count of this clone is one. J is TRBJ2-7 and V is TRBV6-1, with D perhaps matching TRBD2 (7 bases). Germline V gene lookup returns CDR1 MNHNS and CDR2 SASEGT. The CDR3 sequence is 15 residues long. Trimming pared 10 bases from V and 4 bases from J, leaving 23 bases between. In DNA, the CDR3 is TGTGCCACCATCCATGGGGGGGCGGGTAGGTACGAGCAGTACTTC. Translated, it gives CATIHGGAGRYEQYF.

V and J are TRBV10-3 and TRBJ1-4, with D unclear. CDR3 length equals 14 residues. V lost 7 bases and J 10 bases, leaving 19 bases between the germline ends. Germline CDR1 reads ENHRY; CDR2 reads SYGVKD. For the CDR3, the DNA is TGTGCCATCACCCCCGCGCGGTCGGACGGAAAACTGTTTTTT. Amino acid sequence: CAITPARSDGKLFF.

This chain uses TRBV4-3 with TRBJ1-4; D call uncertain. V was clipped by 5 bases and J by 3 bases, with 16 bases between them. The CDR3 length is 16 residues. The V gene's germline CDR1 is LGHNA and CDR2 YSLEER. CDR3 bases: TGCGCCAGCAGCGAAAATGGAGGGCAATCTAATGAAAAACTGTTTTTT. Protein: CASSENGGQSNEKLFF.

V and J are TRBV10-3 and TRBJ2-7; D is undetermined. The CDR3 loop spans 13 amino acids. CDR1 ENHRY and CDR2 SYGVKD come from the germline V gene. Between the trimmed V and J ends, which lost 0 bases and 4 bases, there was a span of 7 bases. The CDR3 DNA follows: TGTGCCATCAGTGAGTCGGAGCGTTACGAGCAGTACTTC. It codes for CAISESERYEQYF.

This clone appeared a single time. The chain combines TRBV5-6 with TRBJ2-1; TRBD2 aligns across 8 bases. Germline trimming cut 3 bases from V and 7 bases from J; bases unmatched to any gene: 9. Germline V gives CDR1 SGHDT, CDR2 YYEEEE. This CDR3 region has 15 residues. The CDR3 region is CASSSPGTSLNEQFF. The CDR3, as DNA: TGTGCCAGCAGCTCACCGGGGACTAGTCTTAATGAGCAGTTCTTC.

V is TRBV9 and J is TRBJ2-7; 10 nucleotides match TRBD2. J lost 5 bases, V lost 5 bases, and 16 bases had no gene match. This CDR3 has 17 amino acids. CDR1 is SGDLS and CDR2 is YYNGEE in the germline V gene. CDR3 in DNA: TGTGCCAGCAGTGCGACCTCCCCACTAGCGGGACCCCACGAGCAGTACTTC. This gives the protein CASSATSPLAGPHEQYF. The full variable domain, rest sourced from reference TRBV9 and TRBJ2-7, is DSGVTQTPKHLITATGQRVTLRCSPRSGDLSVYWYQQSLDQGLQFLIQYYNGEERAKGNILERFSAQQFPDLHSELNLSSLELGDSALYFCASSATSPLAGPHEQYFGPGTRLTVT.

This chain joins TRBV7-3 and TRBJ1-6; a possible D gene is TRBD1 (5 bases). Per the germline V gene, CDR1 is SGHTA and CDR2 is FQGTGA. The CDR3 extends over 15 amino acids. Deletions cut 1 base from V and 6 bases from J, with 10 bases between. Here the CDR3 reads CASSLMGGSNSPLHF. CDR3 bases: TGTGCCAGCAGCTTAATGGGGGGAAGTAATTCACCCCTCCACTTT. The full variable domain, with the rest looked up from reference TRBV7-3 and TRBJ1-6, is GAGVSQTPSNKVTEKGKYVELRCDPISGHTALYWYRQSLGQGPEFLIYFQGTGAADDSGLPNDRFFAVRPEGSVSTLKIQRTERGDSAVYLCASSLMGGSNSPLHFGNGTRLTVT.

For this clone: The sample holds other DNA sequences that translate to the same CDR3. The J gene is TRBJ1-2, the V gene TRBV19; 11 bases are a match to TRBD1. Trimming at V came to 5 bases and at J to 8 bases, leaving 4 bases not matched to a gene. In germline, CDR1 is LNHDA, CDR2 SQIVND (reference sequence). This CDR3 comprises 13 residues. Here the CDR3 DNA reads TGTGCCAGTAGTCCGGACAGGGGGCACGGCTACACCTTC. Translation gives CASSPDRGHGYTF.

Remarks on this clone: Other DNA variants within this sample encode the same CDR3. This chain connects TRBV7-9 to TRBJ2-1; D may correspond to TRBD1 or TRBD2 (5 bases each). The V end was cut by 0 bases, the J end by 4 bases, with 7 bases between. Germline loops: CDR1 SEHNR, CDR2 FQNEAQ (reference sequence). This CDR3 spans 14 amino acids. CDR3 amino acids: CASSLAGPYNEQFF. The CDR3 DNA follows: TGTGCCAGCAGCTTAGCGGGACCATACAATGAGCAGTTCTTC. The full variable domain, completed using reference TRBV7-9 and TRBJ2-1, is DTGVSQNPRHKITKRGQNVTFRCDPISEHNRLYWYRQTLGQGPEFLTYFQNEAQLEKSRLLSDRFSAERPKGSFSTLEIQRTEQGDSAMYLCASSLAGPYNEQFFGPGTRLTVL.

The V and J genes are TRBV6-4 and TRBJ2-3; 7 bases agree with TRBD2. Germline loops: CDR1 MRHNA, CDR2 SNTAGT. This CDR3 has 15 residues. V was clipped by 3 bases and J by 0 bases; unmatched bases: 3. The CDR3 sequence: CASSEGLTSTDTQYF. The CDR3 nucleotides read TGTGCCAGCAGTGAGGGACTAACTAGCACAGATACGCAGTATTTT.

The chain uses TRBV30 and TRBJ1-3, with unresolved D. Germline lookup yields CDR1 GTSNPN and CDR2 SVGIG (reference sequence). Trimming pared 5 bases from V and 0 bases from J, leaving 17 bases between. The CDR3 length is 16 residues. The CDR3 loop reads CAWSKLFPSSGNTIYF. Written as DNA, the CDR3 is TGTGCCTGGTCGAAACTGTTCCCGAGCTCTGGAAACACCATATATTTT. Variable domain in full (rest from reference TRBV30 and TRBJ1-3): SQTIHQWPATLVQPVGSPLSLECTVEGTSNPNLYWYRQAAGRGLQLLFYSVGIGQISSEVPQNLSASRPQDRQFILSSKKLLLSDSGFYLCAWSKLFPSSGNTIYFGEGSWLTVV.

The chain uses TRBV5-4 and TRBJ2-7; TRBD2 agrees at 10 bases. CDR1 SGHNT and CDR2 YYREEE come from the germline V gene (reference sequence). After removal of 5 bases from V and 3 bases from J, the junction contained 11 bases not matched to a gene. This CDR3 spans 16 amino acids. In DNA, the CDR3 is TGTGCCAGCAGGGAGGGCGGAGCGGGGGGGTTCTACGAGCAGTACTTC. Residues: CASREGGAGGFYEQYF. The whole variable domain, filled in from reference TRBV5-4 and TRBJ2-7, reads ETGVTQSPTHLIKTRGQQVTLRCSSQSGHNTVSWYQQALGQGPQFIFQYYREEENGRGNFPPRFSGLQFPNYSSELNVNALELDDSALYLCASREGGAGGFYEQYFGPGTRLTVT.

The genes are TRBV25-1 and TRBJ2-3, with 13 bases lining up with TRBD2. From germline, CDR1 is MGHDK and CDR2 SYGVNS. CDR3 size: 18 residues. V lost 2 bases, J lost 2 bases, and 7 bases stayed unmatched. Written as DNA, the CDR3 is TGTGCCAGCAGTGAAGGGACTAGCGGGGCAGTTCCCACAGATACGCAGTATTTT. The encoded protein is CASSEGTSGAVPTDTQYF.

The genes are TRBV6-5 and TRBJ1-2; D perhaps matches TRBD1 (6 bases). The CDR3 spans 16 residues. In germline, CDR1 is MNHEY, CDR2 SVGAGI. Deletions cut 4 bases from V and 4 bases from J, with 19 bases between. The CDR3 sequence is CASSSYTTGPSYGYTF. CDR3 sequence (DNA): TGTGCCAGCAGTTCCTATACGACAGGCCCCTCCTATGGCTACACCTTC.

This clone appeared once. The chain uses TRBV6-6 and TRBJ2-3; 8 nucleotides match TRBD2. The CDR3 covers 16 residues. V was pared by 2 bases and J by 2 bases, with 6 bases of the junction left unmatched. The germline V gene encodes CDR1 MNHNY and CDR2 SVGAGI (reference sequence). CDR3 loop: CASSYGTSGHTDTQYF. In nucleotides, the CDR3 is TGTGCCAGCAGTTACGGAACTAGCGGTCACACAGATACGCAGTATTTT.